There are a few counts of the clone carrying this T cell receptor beta chain. Its antigen is currently unknown. This sample was included in a study of identical twins. The ends lost 3 bases at V and 5 bases at J; junction bases unmatched: 3. The germline V gene has CDR1 MNHEY and CDR2 SVGAGI. The CDR3 extends over 14 amino acids. TCRdb fed the 5' RACE reads into MiXCR, producing one record per CDR3 protein. Among approximately 350,000 distinct CDR3 sequences listed, more than 9% were seen once. Points from the study as a whole: Interpretation of the results relied on cross-sectional statistical analysis and not on following the same donors.

These data were also filed under a second study, of yellow fever vaccine responses in identical twins.

Sample: CD8+ T cells sorted from blood. The gene calls are TRBV6-5 and TRBJ2-5, with 10 bases aligning to TRBD2. This TCR came from a woman aged 18-29 years in good health. DNA for the CDR3: TGTGCCAGCAGTTATGGAGCGGGAGGGGAGACCCAGTACTTC. Protein sequence: CASSYGAGGETQYF.